Presented here are 15 T cell receptor beta chains from one specimen sequenced in a study of metastatic and nonmetastatic thyroid tumors. Using MiXCR, TCRdb reanalyzed the PCR reads. Of tens of thousands of clones in the sample, less than 20% were seen once. Among the patients, none had received any treatment before thyroid surgery. The material sequenced was tumor tissue. All receptors come from a female donor with papillary thyroid cancer or a benign thyroid nodule (not recorded which). Some clones in this sample may be carry-over from other donors' samples.

This clone has at least ten counts. This chain connects TRBV5-1 to TRBJ1-1; D not certain. V lost 0 bases and J 0 bases, leaving 9 bases between the germline ends. Per the germline V gene, CDR1 is SGHRS and CDR2 is YFSETQ. The CDR3 is made up of 15 amino acids. The chain's CDR3 is CASSLGAIMNTEAFF. For the CDR3, the DNA is TGCGCCAGCAGCTTGGGGGCTATCATGAACACTGAAGCTTTCTTT.

This clone was detected many times. The chain couples TRBV2 to TRBJ2-3; the D gene could be TRBD1 or TRBD2 (5 bases each). This CDR3 has 15 amino acids. V lost 7 bases and J lost 9, with 23 bases in between. CDR1 and CDR2 (germline): SNHLY, FYNNEI. CDR3 sequence: CASNGGHLGEITQYF. CDR3 DNA sequence: TGTGCCAGCAATGGCGGGCACTTAGGGGAGATAACGCAGTATTTT. Drawing the rest from reference TRBV2 and TRBJ2-3, the complete variable domain is EPEVTQTPSHQVTQMGQEVILRCVPISNHLYFYWYRQILGQKVEFLVSFYNNEISEKSEIFDDQFSVERPDGSNFTLKIRSTKLEDSAMYFCASNGGHLGEITQYFGPGTRLTVL.

This clone came up many times. This chain uses TRBV10-3 with TRBJ2-5; 8 bases are shared with TRBD2. The CDR3 runs to 15 residues. Germline V gene lookup returns CDR1 ENHRY and CDR2 SYGVKD. The V and J ends lost 5 bases and 10 bases, in that order; junction bases with no gene match: 15. CDR3 loop: CAISREMGLDVIQYF. The CDR3 DNA reads TGTGCCATCAGTCGAGAAATGGGACTAGATGTGATCCAGTACTTC.

This clone came up a few times. The chain combines TRBV27 with TRBJ1-1, with 7 bases identical to TRBD1. Germline assignment: CDR1 MNHEY and CDR2 SMNVEV (reference sequence). The ends lost 3 bases at V and 7 bases at J; junction bases unmatched: 11. CDR3 length: 15 amino acids. CDR3 coding DNA: TGTGCCAGCAGTTTCGCCGACAGGGTTTTTGTTGAAGCTTTCTTT. Translating it yields CASSFADRVFVEAFF.

This clone was found many times. The CDR3 sequence is CASSQDLSSGILNEQFF. The CDR3 DNA reads as TGTGCCAGCAGCCAAGATCTCTCTAGCGGGATATTAAATGAGCAGTTCTTC. The chain employs TRBV3-1 and TRBJ2-1; TRBD2 agrees at 9 bases. V was pared by 0 bases and J by 7 bases, with 10 bases of the junction left unmatched. The length of the CDR3 is 17 residues. The germline CDR1 and CDR2 sequences are LGHDT and YNNKEL (reference sequence).

This clone was seen only a few times. This may be a read error: a much more frequent sequence differs by one nucleotide. The chain employs TRBV18 and TRBJ2-7; perhaps TRBD2 as D (5 bases). The germline V and J ends were trimmed by 4 bases and 3 bases, with 10 bases remaining between them. The CDR3 spans 13 residues. Per the germline V gene, CDR1 is KGHSH and CDR2 is LQKENI. The DNA for the CDR3 is TGTGCCAGCTCACTAGTACGGGGCTACGAGCAGTACTTC. This encodes CASSLVRGYEQYF. Complete variable domain (other parts from reference TRBV18 and TRBJ2-7): NAGVMQNPRHLVRRRGQEARLRCSPMKGHSHVYWYRQLPEEGLKFMVYLQKENIIDESGMPKERFSAEFPKEGPSILRIQQVVRGDSAAYFCASSLVRGYEQYFGPGTRLTVT.

The chain joins TRBV11-2 to TRBJ2-5, with D possibly called TRBD1 or TRBD2 (6 bases each). CDR1 is SGHAT, CDR2 FQNNGV, per germline. This CDR3 region has 14 residues. V lost 3 bases and J lost 5, with 13 bases in between. CDR3 protein: CASSLRGGWETQYF. DNA of the CDR3: TGTGCCAGCAGCTTGAGAGGGGGGTGGGAGACCCAGTACTTC.

This clone has ten or more counts. J is TRBJ2-1 and V is TRBV25-1; D not certain. The length of the CDR3 is 10 residues. V was cut by 8 bases and J by 4 bases, with 3 bases left in between. Germline CDR1 and CDR2: MGHDK and SYGVNS. This chain's CDR3 is CASLYNEQFF. The CDR3 DNA reads TGTGCCAGCTTATACAATGAGCAGTTCTTC.

Many counts were recorded for this clone. This CDR3 reads CASSLSGGPTDTQYF. The DNA for the CDR3 is TGTGCCAGCAGCTTGTCGGGAGGGCCGACAGATACGCAGTATTTT. J is TRBJ2-3 and V is TRBV5-6, with 8 positions matching TRBD2. The CDR3 consists of 15 residues. Germline V gene lookup returns CDR1 SGHDT and CDR2 YYEEEE. V shed 1 base and J 3 bases; nucleotides not matched to a gene: 4.

This clone was detected a few times. A much larger clonotype is one base distant, so this may be a read error. The chain is built from TRBV6-5 and TRBJ2-5; weak D call: TRBD2 (6 bases). Trimming cost V 6 bases and J 5 bases, with 13 bases left between them. The germline CDR1 and CDR2 sequences are MNHEY and SVGAGI. CDR3 length: 13 residues. CDR3 in amino acids: CASRGGEGETQYF. In nucleotides, the CDR3 is TGTGCCAGCAGGGGAGGAGAAGGCGAGACCCAGTACTTC.

This clone was recorded many times. The chain carries TRBV24-1 and TRBJ2-2; TRBD1 matches 8 bases. CDR1 and CDR2 from the germline V gene are KGHDR and SFDVKD. CDR3 length equals 14 residues. With 7 bases clipped from V and 5 bases from J, the junction kept 5 bases outside the gene matches. The CDR3 nucleotides are TGTGCCACCAGCCCTGACAGGGGAACCGGGGAGCTGTTTTTT. It codes for CATSPDRGTGELFF.

This clone was recorded a few times. V gene TRBV7-9 combines with J gene TRBJ2-7; perhaps TRBD2 as D (6 bases). CDR1 SEHNR and CDR2 FQNEAQ come from the germline V gene (reference sequence). CDR3 length equals 14 residues. Trimming removed 5 bases at V and 7 bases at J, with 18 bases between. In nucleotides, the CDR3 is TGTGCCAGCAGCCCTATCGGGGGTAATGGTGAGCAGTACTTC. Residues: CASSPIGGNGEQYF.

The chain has TRBV6-2 or TRBV6-3 and TRBJ2-7, with 10 bases identical to TRBD2. Germline V gives CDR1 MNHEY, CDR2 SVGEGT. V lost 2 bases and J lost 5; bases outside the gene matches: 6. The CDR3 is made up of 15 amino acids. CDR3 DNA sequence: TGTGCCAGCAGTTACATCCTAGCGGGAGTCGACGAGCAGTACTTC. Translated: CASSYILAGVDEQYF.

The genes are TRBV7-9 and TRBJ2-7; TRBD1 aligns across 8 bases. This CDR3 comprises 14 residues. Trimming took 4 bases from V and 3 from J; bases not matched to a gene: 5. Germline CDR1 reads SEHNR; CDR2 reads FQNEAQ (reference sequence). The chain's CDR3 is CASSSRTGLYEQYF. The CDR3 region has the DNA TGTGCCAGCAGCTCACGGACAGGGCTCTACGAGCAGTACTTC.

The chain carries TRBV7-2 and TRBJ2-4; D perhaps matches TRBD1 (6 bases). In germline, CDR1 is SGHTA, CDR2 FQGNSA. The CDR3 covers 17 residues. Trimming left V 0 bases short and J 1 base short, with 13 bases between. Here the CDR3 DNA reads TGTGCCAGCAGCTTAGCCTACAGGGTACGGGCCAAAAACATTCAGTACTTC. Amino acids: CASSLAYRVRAKNIQYF.